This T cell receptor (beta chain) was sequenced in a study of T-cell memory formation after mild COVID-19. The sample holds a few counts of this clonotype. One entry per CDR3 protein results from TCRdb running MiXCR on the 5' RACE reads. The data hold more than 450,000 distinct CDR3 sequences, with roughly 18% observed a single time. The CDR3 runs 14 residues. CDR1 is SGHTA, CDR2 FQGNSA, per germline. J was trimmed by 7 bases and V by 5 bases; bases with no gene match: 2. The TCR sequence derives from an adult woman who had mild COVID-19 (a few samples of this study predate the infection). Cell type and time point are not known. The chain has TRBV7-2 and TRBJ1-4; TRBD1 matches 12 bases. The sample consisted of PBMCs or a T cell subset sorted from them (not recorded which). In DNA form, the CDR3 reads TGTGCCAGCAGCCGGGACAGGGGGCGTGAAAAACTGTTTTTT. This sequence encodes CASSRDRGREKLFF.